Listed here are 9 T cell receptor beta chains from one sample, sequenced in a study of blood T cell repertoires in COVID-19. Using immunoSEQ multiplex PCR, the repertoire was profiled, and TCRdb retains in-frame clones only, with some absent. The table lists some 160,000 clones, 88% of them singletons, with about 6.6% in the top ten. Sequencing was done on a sample of PBMCs or T cells enriched from blood (not recorded which). The source of these receptors is a woman aged 45 to 65 who had recovered from COVID-19.

V and J are TRBV6-5 and TRBJ1-1; 7 bases align to TRBD1. CDR1 is MNHEY and CDR2 is SVGAGI in the germline V gene. CDR3 length equals 15 residues. The trim removed 6 bases at V and 3 bases at J, leaving 10 bases unmatched. Here the CDR3 DNA reads TGTGCCAGCAGGGGGACAGAGCCCGAGCACACTGAAGCTTTCTTT. Translated, it gives CASRGTEPEHTEAFF.

CDR3 loop: CASSDRGSRQEEQYF. In DNA form, the CDR3 reads TGTGCCAGCAGTGATAGGGGCAGCAGACAAGAAGAGCAGTACTTC. V usage is TRBV2 and J usage is TRBJ2-7; TRBD1 is a possible D gene (5 bases). There are 15 residues in the CDR3. The germline gives CDR1 SNHLY, CDR2 FYNNEI. Trimming took 3 bases from V and 7 from J, leaving 19 bases between them.

The chain employs TRBV6-5 and TRBJ1-1; D not certain. CDR3 length: 16 residues. Trimming removed 4 bases from V and 1 base from J, with 16 bases in between. CDR1 and CDR2 from the germline V gene are MNHEY and SVGAGI. This CDR3 is CASSSPRTGANTEAFF. The DNA of the CDR3 is TGTGCCAGCAGTTCGCCCCGCACGGGAGCGAACACTGAAGCTTTCTTT.

This sequence joins TRBV6-1 and TRBJ2-5, with a possible D match to TRBD1 (6 bases). V was shortened by 3 bases and J by 1 base, with 9 bases between the two germline ends. CDR1 and CDR2 from the germline V gene are MNHNS and SASEGT. CDR3 size: 14 residues. CDR3 nucleotide sequence: TGTGCCAGCAGTGATCAGGGGCTCCAAGAGACCCAGTACTTC. It specifies CASSDQGLQETQYF.

V gene TRBV20-1 combines with J gene TRBJ1-1; 8 positions match TRBD1. Trimming cost V 4 bases and J 11 bases; bases outside gene matches: 6. This CDR3 is built from 11 residues. Germline assignment: CDR1 DFQATT and CDR2 SNEGSKA (reference sequence). This CDR3 reads CSATRQGHAFF. As DNA, the CDR3 is TGCAGTGCTACCCGACAGGGGCACGCTTTCTTT.

The chain links TRBV19 to TRBJ2-7, with D possibly TRBD2 on 5 matching bases. V was clipped by 6 bases and J by 5 bases, with 20 bases between them. This CDR3 has 15 residues. Germline V gene data show CDR1 as LNHDA and CDR2 as SQIVND (reference sequence). The CDR3: CASSTPSGMSNEQYF. CDR3 bases: TGTGCCAGTAGCACCCCGTCGGGGATGAGCAACGAGCAGTACTTC.

J is TRBJ2-1 and V is TRBV11-3; TRBD2 matches at 12 bases. There are 15 residues in the CDR3. Germline V gene lookup returns CDR1 SGHNT and CDR2 YENEEA. The ends lost 4 bases at V and 7 bases at J; junction bases unmatched: 5. CDR3 nucleotide sequence: TGTGCCAGCAGCTGGACTAGCGGGGACACAAATGAGCAGTTCTTC. Translation gives CASSWTSGDTNEQFF.

This chain connects TRBV19 to TRBJ1-2, with 7 bases aligning to TRBD1. The CDR3 consists of 17 residues. Germline V gene sequence: CDR1 LNHDA, CDR2 SQIVND (reference sequence). The junction had 26 bases not matched to a gene; V was cut back by 9 bases and J by 10 bases. CDR3 bases: TGTGCCAGCACTTCCCCCGGGACAGAGGCTTTCTATGATGCCTACACCTTC. Residues: CASTSPGTEAFYDAYTF.

The chain links TRBV5-1 to TRBJ2-2, with D maybe TRBD1 (6 bases). Per germline, CDR1 SGHRS and CDR2 YFSETQ. CDR3 size: 15 residues. Trimming stripped 2 bases from V and 5 bases from J, with 13 bases between. The CDR3 is CASSFGQGYTGELFF. CDR3 DNA: TGCGCCAGCAGCTTTGGGCAGGGGTATACCGGGGAGCTGTTTTTT.